The subject of this entry is one TCR beta chain. This sample is part of a study of blood T cell repertoires in COVID-19. TCRdb's table, derived via immunoSEQ multiplex PCR, lists solely in-frame clones and lacks some. Counted here are about 370,000 clones, 89% occurring once; the ten biggest clones make up around 3%. The sequencing sample was made of peripheral blood. The TCR originated in a woman between 25 and 40 years old with COVID-19, enrolled during active disease.

CDR3 sequence: CASSYQTGTGYDEQFF. The DNA of the CDR3 is TGTGCCAGCAGTTACCAAACCGGGACAGGGTACGATGAGCAGTTCTTC. This rearrangement joins TRBV6-5 to TRBJ2-1; 9 bases are shared with TRBD1. The CDR3 is 16 amino acids. Per germline, CDR1 MNHEY and CDR2 SVGAGI. With 2 bases clipped from V and 8 bases from J, the junction kept 10 bases outside the gene matches.